These T cell receptor beta chains were read from a single sample in a study of OX40 agonist ivuxolimab in advanced cancers. Produced via immunoSEQ multiplex PCR; TCRdb's table is partial and in-frame only. Among about 37,000 clones listed, about 88% were seen once. The sequencing here drew on CD4+ or CD8+ T cells sorted from blood, taken in a trial of the OX40 agonist ivuxolimab. Source of these receptors: an adult with an advanced solid tumor such as melanoma, head and neck, liver or kidney cancer. Both conserved end residues are part of each CDR3. D genes are given only for firm matches. The size of a clone is reported for some rows only, either as once, few or many, or as a class for expanded clones.

size: .; V: TRBV5-6; D: TRBD1; J: TRBJ2-1; CDR3: CASSLAGGQVGNEQFF; DNA: TGTGCCAGCAGCTTGGCCGGAGGACAGGTCGGCAATGAGCAGTTCTTC
size: .; V: TRBV19; D: .; J: TRBJ2-7; CDR3: CASSIGGPVHEQYF; DNA: TGTGCCAGTAGTATTGGGGGGCCAGTACACGAGCAGTACTTC
size: .; V: TRBV27; D: .; J: TRBJ1-2; CDR3: CASSFGGSYGYTF; DNA: TGTGCCAGCAGTTTTGGCGGTTCCTATGGCTACACCTTC
size: .; V: TRBV10-2; D: TRBD1; J: TRBJ1-2; CDR3: CASSEASMDRVKGYTF; DNA: TGCGCCAGCAGTGAGGCCAGCATGGACAGGGTGAAGGGCTACACCTTC
size: .; V: TRBV27; D: .; J: TRBJ1-5; CDR3: CASSLYFTQPQHF; DNA: TGTGCCAGCAGTTTATATTTTACTCAGCCCCAGCATTTT
size: .; V: TRBV5-5; D: .; J: TRBJ1-6; CDR3: CASSLGPGTSYNSPLHF; DNA: TGTGCCAGCAGCTTGGGGCCCGGGACCTCCTATAATTCACCCCTCCACTTT
size: .; V: TRBV10-3; D: TRBD1; J: TRBJ2-5; CDR3: CAISRRGQGGWTQYF; DNA: TGTGCCATCAGCAGACGAGGACAGGGAGGTTGGACCCAGTACTTC
size: .; V: TRBV30; D: TRBD2; J: TRBJ2-3; CDR3: CACRFLTLAGDLHGTDTQYF; DNA: TGTGCCTGCCGGTTCCTGACCCTAGCGGGGGACCTACATGGCACAGATACGCAGTATTTT
size: medium-sized; V: TRBV5-1; D: TRBD1; J: TRBJ2-5; CDR3: CASTSDRGRRETQYF; DNA: TGCGCCAGCACCTCGGACAGGGGGCGACGAGAGACCCAGTACTTC
size: once; V: TRBV9; D: .; J: TRBJ1-1; CDR3: CASSSLGAGLDTEAFF; DNA: TGTGCCAGCAGCTCCCTCGGGGCAGGGTTGGACACTGAAGCTTTCTTT
size: .; V: TRBV5-1; D: .; J: TRBJ2-7; CDR3: CASSPSGDEQYF; DNA: TGCGCCAGCAGCCCCTCAGGGGACGAGCAGTACTTC
size: .; V: TRBV4-1; D: TRBD2; J: TRBJ2-1; CDR3: CASSQDRSGAYNEQFF; DNA: TGTGCCAGCAGCCAAGATCGCAGCGGGGCGTACAATGAGCAGTTCTTC
size: .; V: TRBV2; D: TRBD1; J: TRBJ2-7; CDR3: CAIGGQPYEQYF; DNA: TGTGCCATTGGGGGACAGCCCTACGAGCAGTACTTC
size: .; V: TRBV11-2; D: .; J: TRBJ1-1; CDR3: CASSLGLMNTEAFF; DNA: TGTGCCAGCAGCTTAGGTCTGATGAACACTGAAGCTTTCTTT
size: .; V: TRBV4-1; D: TRBD2; J: TRBJ2-5; CDR3: CASSQDAGGYQETQYF; DNA: TGCGCCAGCAGCCAAGATGCGGGGGGCTACCAAGAGACCCAGTACTTC
size: .; V: TRBV29-1; D: .; J: TRBJ1-1; CDR3: CSVESDDPEAFF; DNA: TGCAGCGTTGAATCCGACGATCCTGAAGCTTTCTTT
size: .; V: TRBV6-5; D: .; J: TRBJ1-2; CDR3: CASRTGANYGYTF; DNA: TGTGCCAGCAGGACGGGGGCTAACTATGGCTACACCTTC
size: .; V: TRBV4-2; D: TRBD2; J: TRBJ2-1; CDR3: CASSQDGLAVIGSYNEQFF; DNA: TGTGCCAGCAGCCAAGATGGACTAGCGGTGATAGGGTCCTACAATGAGCAGTTCTTC
size: .; V: TRBV15; D: TRBD1; J: TRBJ2-3; CDR3: CATSPHPRDRQRTDTQYF; DNA: TGTGCCACCAGCCCTCACCCAAGGGACAGGCAGCGCACAGATACGCAGTATTTT
size: .; V: TRBV28; D: TRBD1; J: TRBJ1-6; CDR3: CASSTLGQSFYNSPLHF; DNA: TGTGCCAGCAGCACCCTGGGACAGAGCTTCTATAATTCACCCCTCCACTTT
size: .; V: TRBV11-3; D: .; J: TRBJ2-1; CDR3: CASSFSESYNEQFF; DNA: TGTGCCAGCAGCTTTAGCGAGTCCTACAATGAGCAGTTCTTC
size: .; V: TRBV5-1; D: TRBD2; J: TRBJ2-7; CDR3: CASSLGSGRAYEQYF; DNA: TGCGCCAGCAGCTTGGGTAGCGGGCGAGCCTACGAGCAGTACTTC
size: .; V: TRBV19; D: TRBD1; J: TRBJ2-7; CDR3: CASSIVGTGTYEQYF; DNA: TGTGCCAGTAGTATCGTTGGGACAGGGACCTACGAGCAGTACTTC
size: few; V: TRBV11-1; D: .; J: TRBJ2-3; CDR3: CAVRDTQYF; DNA: TGTGCCGTTCGAGATACGCAGTATTTT
size: .; V: TRBV7-3; D: .; J: TRBJ1-2; CDR3: CASSHPRGYTF; DNA: TGTGCCAGCAGCCACCCTCGCGGCTACACCTTC
size: .; V: TRBV5-6; D: .; J: TRBJ1-1; CDR3: CASSLNHEAFF; DNA: TGTGCCAGCAGCCTCAACCATGAAGCTTTCTTT
size: .; V: TRBV2; D: .; J: TRBJ1-2; CDR3: CASSEGGRRNNYGYTF; DNA: TGTGCCAGCAGTGAAGGGGGGCGGAGGAATAACTATGGCTACACCTTC